This is a list of T cell receptor beta chains from one sample in a study of beta chain features in type 1 diabetes. Clones were sequenced by immunoSEQ multiplex PCR, and TCRdb holds only the in-frame ones, with some missing. The sample has nearly 700,000 clones, 13% seen once; the top ten hold 0.022%. The specimen sequenced was naive CD4+ T cells from blood. The source of these receptors is a man between 18 and 29 years old with type 1 diabetes. The CDR3 runs from the conserved cysteine through the conserved F or W. Each record gives: D gene, J gene, clone size, V gene, CDR3 DNA, CDR3 protein. D genes are given only for firm matches. Not all rows give a size; the values are once, few, many and, for expanded clones, a class.

d_gene: -; j_gene: TRBJ2-3; abundance: few; v_gene: TRBV7-9; CDR3nt: TGTGCCAGCACCCCGGCAGATACGCAGTATTTT; CDR3aa: CASTPADTQYF
d_gene: TRBD1; j_gene: TRBJ1-1; abundance: -; v_gene: TRBV20-1; CDR3nt: TGCAGTGCGACAGGGGACACTGAAGCTTTCTTT; CDR3aa: CSATGDTEAFF
d_gene: TRBD2; j_gene: TRBJ2-3; abundance: few; v_gene: TRBV2; CDR3nt: TGTGCCAGCAGGGGGACTAGCGGGGGAGAAGATACGCAGTATTTT; CDR3aa: CASRGTSGGEDTQYF
d_gene: TRBD1; j_gene: TRBJ2-7; abundance: few; v_gene: TRBV5-4; CDR3nt: TGTGCCAGCAGCAGAATCGGGACAGTATCCTACGAGCAGTACTTC; CDR3aa: CASSRIGTVSYEQYF
d_gene: -; j_gene: TRBJ2-1; abundance: few; v_gene: TRBV27; CDR3nt: TGTGCCAGCAGTTTAGAGGACCCGGTGGCTAACACCTACAATGAGCAGTTCTTC; CDR3aa: CASSLEDPVANTYNEQFF
d_gene: -; j_gene: TRBJ1-4; abundance: -; v_gene: TRBV18; CDR3nt: TGTGCCAGCTCACCAAGTTCCGGACTGAATAATGAAAAACTGTTTTTT; CDR3aa: CASSPSSGLNNEKLFF
d_gene: -; j_gene: TRBJ2-3; abundance: -; v_gene: TRBV13; CDR3nt: TGTGCCAGCAGCACAGAAGCCGGGACTCCCGCTGGTACGCAGTATTTT; CDR3aa: CASSTEAGTPAGTQYF
d_gene: -; j_gene: TRBJ1-1; abundance: -; v_gene: TRBV13; CDR3nt: TGTGCCAGCAGCTTCCGGCGCCGACTTTACACTGAAGCTTTCTTT; CDR3aa: CASSFRRRLYTEAFF
d_gene: -; j_gene: TRBJ2-3; abundance: -; v_gene: TRBV7-6; CDR3nt: TGTGCCAGCAGCTTAGCGAGCGGCAGAGATACGCAGTATTTT; CDR3aa: CASSLASGRDTQYF
d_gene: TRBD1; j_gene: TRBJ1-5; abundance: -; v_gene: TRBV27; CDR3nt: TGTGCCAGCAGTTCACAGGGGCTCGGGGAGCCCCAGCATTTT; CDR3aa: CASSSQGLGEPQHF
d_gene: -; j_gene: TRBJ1-1; abundance: few; v_gene: TRBV7-9; CDR3nt: TGTGCCAGCAGCATTACAGGGATCTATACTGAAGCTTTCTTT; CDR3aa: CASSITGIYTEAFF
d_gene: -; j_gene: TRBJ1-6; abundance: -; v_gene: TRBV4-2; CDR3nt: TGTGCCAGCAGCCAAGGGGTGAATAATTCACCCCTCCACTTT; CDR3aa: CASSQGVNNSPLHF
d_gene: -; j_gene: TRBJ2-1; abundance: few; v_gene: TRBV19; CDR3nt: TGTGCCAGTAGTGTACAGGCCGGGGAGCAGTTCTTC; CDR3aa: CASSVQAGEQFF
d_gene: -; j_gene: TRBJ2-4; abundance: -; v_gene: TRBV30; CDR3nt: TGTGCCTGGAGTCCCCAGGCCCTAGCCAAAAACATTCAGTACTTC; CDR3aa: CAWSPQALAKNIQYF
d_gene: -; j_gene: TRBJ2-7; abundance: -; v_gene: TRBV6-1; CDR3nt: TGTGCCAGCAGGCTCACCTACGAGCAGTACTTC; CDR3aa: CASRLTYEQYF
d_gene: -; j_gene: TRBJ2-1; abundance: -; v_gene: TRBV7-9; CDR3nt: TGTGCCAGCAGCTTAGAGGGGGCCTACAATGAGCAGTTCTTC; CDR3aa: CASSLEGAYNEQFF
d_gene: TRBD1; j_gene: TRBJ2-5; abundance: -; v_gene: TRBV14; CDR3nt: TGTGCCAGCAGCCATCCAGGGGGCGGACGAGAAACCCAGTACTTC; CDR3aa: CASSHPGGGRETQYF
d_gene: -; j_gene: TRBJ2-5; abundance: few; v_gene: TRBV15; CDR3nt: TGTGCCACCAGCAGAGATCCGGGTGGCCAAGAGACCCAGTACTTC; CDR3aa: CATSRDPGGQETQYF
d_gene: -; j_gene: TRBJ1-2; abundance: few; v_gene: TRBV5-4; CDR3nt: TGTGCCAGCAGCCCATGGACAGTCGGCTATGGCTACACCTTC; CDR3aa: CASSPWTVGYGYTF
d_gene: TRBD1; j_gene: TRBJ1-6; abundance: -; v_gene: TRBV7-2; CDR3nt: TGTGCCAGCAGCTTACCCGGGACAGGGAATTCACCCCTCCACTTT; CDR3aa: CASSLPGTGNSPLHF
d_gene: -; j_gene: TRBJ2-1; abundance: -; v_gene: TRBV5-1; CDR3nt: TGCGCCAGCAGCTTGGGGGTGGTCTTTTCCTACAATGAGCAGTTCTTC; CDR3aa: CASSLGVVFSYNEQFF
d_gene: -; j_gene: TRBJ2-1; abundance: few; v_gene: TRBV14; CDR3nt: TGTGCCAGCAGCCAAGATCCCATAGGTGAGCAGTTCTTC; CDR3aa: CASSQDPIGEQFF
d_gene: -; j_gene: TRBJ2-6; abundance: -; v_gene: TRBV25-1; CDR3nt: TGTGCCAGAGTCCCGCTAAGCAGGAACTCTGGGGCCAACGTCCTGACTTTC; CDR3aa: CARVPLSRNSGANVLTF
d_gene: -; j_gene: TRBJ2-3; abundance: few; v_gene: TRBV4-1; CDR3nt: TGCGCCAGCAGCCAAGATCAGGGGTCTAGCACAGATACGCAGTATTTT; CDR3aa: CASSQDQGSSTDTQYF
d_gene: TRBD1; j_gene: TRBJ1-2; abundance: -; v_gene: TRBV25-1; CDR3nt: TGTGCCACCCAGGGACAGACTGACTATGGCTACACCTTC; CDR3aa: CATQGQTDYGYTF
d_gene: -; j_gene: TRBJ2-1; abundance: -; v_gene: TRBV7-9; CDR3nt: TGTGCCAGCAGCTTAGTAGGGAGTAGGGAAGGCAATGAGCAGTTCTTC; CDR3aa: CASSLVGSREGNEQFF
d_gene: -; j_gene: TRBJ2-1; abundance: -; v_gene: TRBV6-5; CDR3nt: TGTGCCAGCAGCTTCCAGGCGACTGACAATGAGCAGTTCTTC; CDR3aa: CASSFQATDNEQFF
d_gene: -; j_gene: TRBJ2-3; abundance: -; v_gene: TRBV7-3; CDR3nt: TGTGCCAGCAGCGGGGAGAGTCTCGATACGCAGTATTTT; CDR3aa: CASSGESLDTQYF
d_gene: -; j_gene: TRBJ2-5; abundance: -; v_gene: TRBV30; CDR3nt: TGTGCCTGGAAGGCCGCCCAAGAGACCCAGTACTTC; CDR3aa: CAWKAAQETQYF
d_gene: TRBD2; j_gene: TRBJ2-1; abundance: -; v_gene: TRBV7-2; CDR3nt: TGTGCCAGCAGTCCCGGGACTACATACAATGAGCAGTTCTTC; CDR3aa: CASSPGTTYNEQFF
d_gene: -; j_gene: TRBJ1-5; abundance: few; v_gene: TRBV30; CDR3nt: TGTGCCTGGAGAGGGGACAGCAATCAGCCCCAGCATTTT; CDR3aa: CAWRGDSNQPQHF
d_gene: -; j_gene: TRBJ1-2; abundance: -; v_gene: TRBV6-8; CDR3nt: TGTGCCAGCAGTCGTCAGGGTAACTATGGCTACACCTTC; CDR3aa: CASSRQGNYGYTF